Sequencing of this T cell receptor beta chain was carried out in a study of blood T cells in healthy people across ages. A sample-barcoded 5' primer and a J-beta primer mix were used in a second PCR of roughly 6 to 12 cycles. MiXCR, run by TCRdb on the 5' RACE reads, gives a single entry per CDR3 protein. Of 1.5 million or so distinct CDR3 sequences detected, about 40% appear once; the ten largest clones hold approximately 7.9%. V shed 0 bases, J shed 1 base, and the junction held 10 bases outside the gene matches. From germline, CDR1 is KGHDR and CDR2 SFDVKD. The CDR3 is made up of 18 amino acids. Healthy individuals of Caucasian origin from Russia, aged roughly 6 to 100, served as donors.

The sequence derives from a woman aged 18 to 35 in good health. The sequenced sample consisted of blood. This rearrangement joins TRBV24-1 to TRBJ2-5, with 7 bases lining up with TRBD1. The CDR3, as DNA: TGTGCCACCAGTGATTTGCCCAAGTCGACAGGGATCCAAGAGACCCAGTACTTC. This codes for CATSDLPKSTGIQETQYF.